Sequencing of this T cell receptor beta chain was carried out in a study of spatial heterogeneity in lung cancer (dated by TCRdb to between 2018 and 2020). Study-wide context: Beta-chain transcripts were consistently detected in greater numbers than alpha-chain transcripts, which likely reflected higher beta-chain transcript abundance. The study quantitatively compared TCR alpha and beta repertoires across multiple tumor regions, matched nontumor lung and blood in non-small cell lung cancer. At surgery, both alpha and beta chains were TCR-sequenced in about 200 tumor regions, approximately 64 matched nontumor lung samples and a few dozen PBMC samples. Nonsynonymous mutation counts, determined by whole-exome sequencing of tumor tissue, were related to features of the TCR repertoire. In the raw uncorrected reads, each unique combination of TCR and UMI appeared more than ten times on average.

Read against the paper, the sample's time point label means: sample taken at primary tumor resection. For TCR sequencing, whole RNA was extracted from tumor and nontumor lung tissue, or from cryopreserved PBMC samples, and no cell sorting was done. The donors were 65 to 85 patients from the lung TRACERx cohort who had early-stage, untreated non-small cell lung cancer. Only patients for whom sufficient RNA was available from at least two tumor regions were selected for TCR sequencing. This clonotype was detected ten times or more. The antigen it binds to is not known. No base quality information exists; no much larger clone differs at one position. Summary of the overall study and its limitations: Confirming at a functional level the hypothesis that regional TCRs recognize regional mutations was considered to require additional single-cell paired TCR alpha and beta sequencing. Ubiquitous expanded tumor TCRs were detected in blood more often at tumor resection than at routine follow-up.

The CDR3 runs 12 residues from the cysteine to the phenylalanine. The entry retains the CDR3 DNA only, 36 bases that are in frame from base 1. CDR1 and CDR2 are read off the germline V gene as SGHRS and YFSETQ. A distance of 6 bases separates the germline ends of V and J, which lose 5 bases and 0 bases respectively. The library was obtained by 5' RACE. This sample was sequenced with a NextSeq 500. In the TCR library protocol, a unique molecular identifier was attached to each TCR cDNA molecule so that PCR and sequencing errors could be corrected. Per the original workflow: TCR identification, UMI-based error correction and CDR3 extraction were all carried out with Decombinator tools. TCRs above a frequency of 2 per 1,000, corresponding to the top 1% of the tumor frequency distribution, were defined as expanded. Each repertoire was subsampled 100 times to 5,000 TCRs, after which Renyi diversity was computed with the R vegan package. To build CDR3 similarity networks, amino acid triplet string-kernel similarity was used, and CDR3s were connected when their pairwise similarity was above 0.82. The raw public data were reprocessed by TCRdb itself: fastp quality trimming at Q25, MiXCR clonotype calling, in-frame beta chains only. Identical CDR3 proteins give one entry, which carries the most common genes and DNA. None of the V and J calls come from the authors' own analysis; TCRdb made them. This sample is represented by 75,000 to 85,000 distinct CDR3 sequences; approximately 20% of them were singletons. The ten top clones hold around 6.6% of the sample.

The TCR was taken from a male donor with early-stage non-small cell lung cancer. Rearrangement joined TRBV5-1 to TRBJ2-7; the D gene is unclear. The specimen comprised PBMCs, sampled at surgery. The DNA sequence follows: TGCGCCAGCAGACAGAGCTCCTACGAGCAGTACTTC. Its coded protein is CASRQSSYEQYF.